The entry below gives a single TCR beta chain sequence along with its context. The CDR3 extends over 17 amino acids. CDR1 is SGHNT and CDR2 is YYREEE in the germline V gene (reference sequence). The V segment lost 0 bases and the J segment 6 bases; nucleotides outside the gene matches: 8. The data originate from a study of blood T cell repertoires in COVID-19. Assay used: immunoSEQ multiplex PCR; TCRdb lists only in-frame clones, some missing. The data contain about 97,000 clones, 75% to 90% of them singletons. Sequencing used peripheral blood. This chain connects TRBV5-4 to TRBJ2-2, with 10 bases aligning to TRBD2. This receptor was identified in a human donor in a cohort sampled during active COVID-19. The chain's CDR3 is CASSLVSGGALSGELFF. The CDR3 DNA is TGTGCCAGCAGCTTGGTCAGCGGGGGGGCCTTATCCGGGGAGCTGTTTTTT.